This TCR beta chain originates from a study of T cell repertoires in cytomegalovirus infection. This clonotype appeared a few times. The antigen remains undetermined. TCRdb re-analysed the reads in MiXCR, keeping a single row per CDR3 protein. This table holds roughly 720,000 distinct CDR3 sequences, roughly 35% found once. Regarding the study as a whole: Individuals carrying CMV plus the relevant HLA were identified by cumulative frequency of public TCR beta families.

The CDR3 sequence is 14 residues long. With 2 bases removed from V and 7 bases from J, the gap between germline ends came to 18 bases. Germline CDR1 reads DFQATT; CDR2 reads SNEGSKA (reference sequence). Specimen: PBMCs. The source is a human donor in good health (CMV status not recorded). Some clones in this sample may be carry-over from other donors' samples. V usage is TRBV20-1 and J usage is TRBJ2-7; maybe TRBD2 (7 bases). The chain's CDR3 is CSARNPTRGGEQYF. In DNA, the CDR3 is TGCAGTGCTAGAAATCCGACTAGGGGGGGGGAGCAGTACTTC.